This T cell receptor (beta chain) was found in a study of T cell responses to AZD1222 COVID-19 vaccine. Method: immunoSEQ multiplex PCR; TCRdb's copy keeps in-frame clones and lacks some. The table lists 100,000 to 120,000 clones, 70% to 90% of them singletons. Trimming stripped 1 base from V and 0 bases from J, with 9 bases between. The CDR3 sequence is 15 residues long. Germline CDR1 reads SGHRS; CDR2 reads YFSETQ. The J gene is TRBJ2-3, the V gene TRBV5-1; D is possibly TRBD1 or TRBD2 (6 bases each). This sequence originates from an adult who received the AZD1222 COVID-19 vaccine. Sequencing was performed on peripheral blood, taken 28 days after the second AZD1222 dose. CDR3: CASSLWGASTDTQYF. The DNA of the CDR3 is TGCGCCAGCAGCTTGTGGGGGGCTAGCACAGATACGCAGTATTTT. Variable domain in full (rest from reference TRBV5-1 and TRBJ2-3): KAGVTQTPRYLIKTRGQQVTLSCSPISGHRSVSWYQQTPGQGLQFLFEYFSETQRNKGNFPGRFSGRQFSNSRSEMNVSTLELGDSALYLCASSLWGASTDTQYFGPGTRLTVL.